What follows is one T cell receptor beta chain and its context. This clone was counted a few times. What this receptor recognizes is not known. Per-base quality was not reported, and no clone a single base away is much larger than it. Collaborating institutions collected whole blood in K2EDTA tubes following their own protocols. Collaborator samples were shipped for TCRbeta analysis as frozen whole blood, isolated PBMCs, or DNA extracted from either sample type. The source of the sample is a study of blood T cell repertoires in COVID-19 (dated by TCRdb to the early 2020s). In the study overall: The collaborator samples originated in the United States, Italy and Spain and spanned the acute and convalescent phases of COVID-19. The prospective study material was composed of cDNA or gDNA derived from T cells, B-cell-depleted T cells, or PBMCs. The repertoires were released in a freely available public database meant as a resource for research on the immune response to SARS-CoV-2. The samples were drawn from the first 160 participants of the ongoing ImmuneRACE study and from over 950 subjects provided by 6 global collaborators. Sample metadata almost always included a de-identified subject ID, COVID-19 status, age in years and sex. HLA class I and class II types, where available, came from metadata supplied by the sample provider rather than from assay-based typing. Deeply sampled blood TCRbeta repertoires from subjects exposed to, actively infected with, or recovered from COVID-19 were included in the dataset. General study outcomes and caveats: Clinical and demographic metadata were provided uncurated, with the amount varying by source and participant.

From the cysteine through the phenylalanine, the CDR3 covers 15 amino acids. The retained sequence is limited to the CDR3, 45 bases, with the frame set at the first base. Taken from the germline V gene, the CDR1 and CDR2 loops are MNHEY and SVGAGI. V gives up 0 bases and J gives up 7 bases, and the segment between their germline ends measures 15 bases. The immunoSEQ Assay, a bias-controlled multiplex PCR, was used to amplify TCRbeta CDR3 regions from genomic DNA. Per the source publication's procedure: The number of nucleated cells in each sample was estimated from the amplification of reference gene primers within the assay. To quantify the absolute abundance of each unique TCRbeta CDR3 rearrangement, sequence reads were collapsed and filtered. For each sample, productive Simpson clonality was calculated as the square root of Simpson's diversity index over productive rearrangements. Sourced from immuneACCESS, this table was stored by TCRdb with only in-frame sequences that have V and J called. A share of the clones is absent; for the studies checked, an unresolved V gene accounts for under half, and the remainder has no known explanation. That table gives V, J and clone size, and the DNA gave D and trimming. In this sample the table shows 150,000 to 200,000 clones, 85% to 90% of which occur a single time. Under 3% of the sample is in the top ten clones.

Material for sequencing was peripheral blood. The rearranged segments are TRBV6-5 and TRBJ1-2; no D gene can be assigned with confidence. This clonotype was sampled from a woman in her twenties or thirties with active or convalescent COVID-19. The nucleotide sequence reads TGTGCCAGCAGTTACTCGAACCGGGGTGGTGGTGGCTACACCTTC. Its protein product is CASSYSNRGGGGYTF.